The present TCR beta chain was sequenced within a study of CD8+ T cells in alopecia areata. As to this clone: Antigen unknown.

Treatment denoted: oral pan-JAK inhibitor, 5-10 mg twice daily. This CDR3 is 15 amino acids long. CDR1 and CDR2 from the germline V gene are SGHNT and YYREEE (reference sequence). V gave up 4 bases and J gave up 0 bases, with 11 bases separating them. Sequencing templates came from extracted RNA that was reverse transcribed into cDNA. The method was immunoSEQ multiplex PCR; TCRdb's version includes in-frame clones alone and lacks a portion of them. Found here are 110,000 or so clones, about 54% of them singletons; the top ten hold under 35%. Study-wide findings and caveats: Numerous expanded lesional clones remained in scalp and blood during tofacitinib.

The receptor was derived from a human donor with alopecia areata. This chain connects TRBV5-4 to TRBJ1-5, with D unresolved. Sequencing was performed on CD8+ T cells sorted from blood, taken at week 4, from a patient treated with tofacitinib. In DNA form, the CDR3 reads TGTGCCAGCAGCCAAGGACTTTTTAGCAATCAGCCCCAGCATTTT. It translates to CASSQGLFSNQPQHF.